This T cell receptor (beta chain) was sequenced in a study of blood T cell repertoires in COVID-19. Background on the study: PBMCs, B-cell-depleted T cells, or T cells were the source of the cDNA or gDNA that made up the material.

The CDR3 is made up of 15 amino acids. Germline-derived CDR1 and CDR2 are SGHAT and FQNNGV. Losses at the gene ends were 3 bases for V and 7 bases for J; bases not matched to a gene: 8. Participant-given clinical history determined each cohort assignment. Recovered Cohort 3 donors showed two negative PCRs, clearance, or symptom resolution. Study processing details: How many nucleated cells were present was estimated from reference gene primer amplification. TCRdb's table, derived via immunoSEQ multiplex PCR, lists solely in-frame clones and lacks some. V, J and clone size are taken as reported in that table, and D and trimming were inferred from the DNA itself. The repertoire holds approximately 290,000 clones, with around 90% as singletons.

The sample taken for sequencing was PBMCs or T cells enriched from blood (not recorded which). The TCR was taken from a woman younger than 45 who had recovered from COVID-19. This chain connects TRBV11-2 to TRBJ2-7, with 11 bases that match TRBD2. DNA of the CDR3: TGTGCCAGCAGCTTGACTAGCGGGACCGCGGGTGAGCAGTACTTC. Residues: CASSLTSGTAGEQYF.